This is a list of T cell receptor beta chains from one sample in a study of human T cells and chemical hapten exposure. MiXCR was run by TCRdb on the RACE reads, yielding one entry per CDR3 protein. The top ten hold 2% to 2.5% of the sample, which has under 300,000 distinct CDR3 sequences, 7.5% to 9% seen once. The sequences come from whole blood, collected in connection with sensitization to the hapten diphenylcyclopropenone (DPC). Receptor source: a woman aged 40 to 55 with alopecia areata. Some clones in this sample may be carry-over from other donors' samples. The CDR3 runs from the conserved cysteine through the conserved F or W. Each record gives: V gene, J gene, D gene, clone size, CDR3 DNA, CDR3 protein. The D gene is left open where the match is weak. Rows may omit the clone size; those that give it use once, few, many or a size class.

TRBV20-1	TRBJ2-2	-	many	TGCAGTGCCACTCGAGGGTTGAGCACCGGGGAGCTGTTTTTT	CSATRGLSTGELFF
TRBV3-1	TRBJ2-7	-	few	TGTGCCAGCAGCCTTCGGGGGCTATCCTCCTACGAGCAGTACTTC	CASSLRGLSSYEQYF
TRBV5-1	TRBJ2-7	-	-	TGCGCCAGCAGCTTGGGACAATCCGGGATATCCTACGAGCAGTACTTC	CASSLGQSGISYEQYF
TRBV6-5	TRBJ2-3	TRBD2	-	TGTGCCAGCAGTTACAGCGGGATTAGCACAGATACGCAGTATTTT	CASSYSGISTDTQYF
TRBV6-2/TRBV6-3	TRBJ2-3	TRBD2	few	TGTGCCAGCAGTTACCCCCTAGCGGGAGCCCCGGATACGCAGTATTTT	CASSYPLAGAPDTQYF
TRBV29-1	TRBJ2-5	TRBD2	-	TGCAGCTTACGTCGCGGGGGGGCCGAGGCCCAGTACTTC	CSLRRGGAEAQYF
TRBV18	TRBJ2-1	-	-	TGTGCCAGCTCACCTCGGCTAGTAATTGTCAGTGAGCAGTTCTTC	CASSPRLVIVSEQFF
TRBV4-2	TRBJ2-1	TRBD2	many	TGTGCCAGCAGCCAAGCCGGACTAGCGGGATTATATGAGCAGTTCTTC	CASSQAGLAGLYEQFF
TRBV7-3	TRBJ2-1	-	-	TGTGCCAGCAGCTTAACCTCTGCTAGCGATGAGCAGTTCTTC	CASSLTSASDEQFF
TRBV7-2	TRBJ2-3	-	many	TGTGCCAGCAGCTTTGCGGCGGATACGCAGTATTTT	CASSFAADTQYF